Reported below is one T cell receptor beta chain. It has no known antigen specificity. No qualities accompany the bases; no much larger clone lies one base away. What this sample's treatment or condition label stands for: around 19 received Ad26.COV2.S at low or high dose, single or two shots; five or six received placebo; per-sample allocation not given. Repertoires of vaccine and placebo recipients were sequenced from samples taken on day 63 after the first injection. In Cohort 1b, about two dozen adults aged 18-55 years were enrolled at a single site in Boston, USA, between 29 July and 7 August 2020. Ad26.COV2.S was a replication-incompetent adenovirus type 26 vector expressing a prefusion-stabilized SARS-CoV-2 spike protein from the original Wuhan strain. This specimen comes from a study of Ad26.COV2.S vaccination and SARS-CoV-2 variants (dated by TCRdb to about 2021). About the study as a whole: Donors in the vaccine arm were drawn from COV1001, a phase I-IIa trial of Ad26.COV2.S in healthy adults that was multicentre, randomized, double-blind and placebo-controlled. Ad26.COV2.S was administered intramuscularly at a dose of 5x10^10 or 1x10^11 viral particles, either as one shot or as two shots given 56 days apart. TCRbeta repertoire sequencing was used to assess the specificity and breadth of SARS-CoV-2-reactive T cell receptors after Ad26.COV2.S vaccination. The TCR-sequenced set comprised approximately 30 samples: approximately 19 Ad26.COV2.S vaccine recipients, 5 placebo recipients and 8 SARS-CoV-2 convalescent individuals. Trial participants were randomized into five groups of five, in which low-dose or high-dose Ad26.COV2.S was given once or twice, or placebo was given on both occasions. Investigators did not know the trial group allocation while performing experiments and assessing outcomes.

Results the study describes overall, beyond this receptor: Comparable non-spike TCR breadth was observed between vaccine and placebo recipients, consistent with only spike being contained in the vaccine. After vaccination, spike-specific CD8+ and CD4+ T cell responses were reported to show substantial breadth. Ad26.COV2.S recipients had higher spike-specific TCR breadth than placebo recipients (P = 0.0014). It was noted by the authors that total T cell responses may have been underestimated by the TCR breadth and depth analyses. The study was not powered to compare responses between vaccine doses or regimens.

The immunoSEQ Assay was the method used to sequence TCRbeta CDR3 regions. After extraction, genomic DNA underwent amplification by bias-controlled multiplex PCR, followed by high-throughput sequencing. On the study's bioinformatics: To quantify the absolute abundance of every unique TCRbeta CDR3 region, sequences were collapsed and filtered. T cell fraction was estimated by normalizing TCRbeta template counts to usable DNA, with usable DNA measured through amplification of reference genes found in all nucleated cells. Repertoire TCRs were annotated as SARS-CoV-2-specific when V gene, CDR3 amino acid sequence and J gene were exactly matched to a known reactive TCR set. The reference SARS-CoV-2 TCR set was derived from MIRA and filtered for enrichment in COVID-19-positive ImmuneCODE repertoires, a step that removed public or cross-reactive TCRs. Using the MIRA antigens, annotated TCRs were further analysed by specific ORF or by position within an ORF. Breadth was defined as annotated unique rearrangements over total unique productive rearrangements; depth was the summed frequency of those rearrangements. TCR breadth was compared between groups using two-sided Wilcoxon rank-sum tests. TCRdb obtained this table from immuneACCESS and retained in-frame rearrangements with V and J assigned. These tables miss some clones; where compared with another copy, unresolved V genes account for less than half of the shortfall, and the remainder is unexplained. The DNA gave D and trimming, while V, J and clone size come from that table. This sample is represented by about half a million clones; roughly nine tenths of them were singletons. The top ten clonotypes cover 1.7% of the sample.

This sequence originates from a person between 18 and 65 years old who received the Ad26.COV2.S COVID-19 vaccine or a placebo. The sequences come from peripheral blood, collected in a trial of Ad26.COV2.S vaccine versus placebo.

The nucleotide sequence reads as follows: TGTGCCAGCAGCCCCGGGACAGGGGACTATGGCTACACCTTC. The encoded protein is CASSPGTGDYGYTF. This chain joins TRBV3-1 (or the pseudogene TRBV3-2) to TRBJ1-2; TRBD1 agrees with 10 junctional bases. Its CDR3 holds 14 amino acids, cysteine through phenylalanine. Here the CDR3 DNA is all that survives: 42 bases in frame from base 1. The junction shows trimming of 4 bases on V and 3 bases on J, and the gene matches do not reach 2 bases of it. Based on the germline V gene (reference sequence), the CDR1 and CDR2 sequences are LGHDT and YNNKEL.